The 21 T cell receptor beta chains below come from one sample, sequenced in a study of T cell repertoires in cytomegalovirus infection (dated by TCRdb to the late 2010s). The instrument was an Illumina HiSeq 1500. In-frame beta chains were kept once TCRdb had trimmed the public reads at Q25 with fastp and called clones with MiXCR. Every distinct CDR3 protein forms one entry, paired with its most common genes and DNA. Recorded for this sample are some 450,000 distinct CDR3 sequences; 25% to 40% of them occurred a single time. About an eighth of the sample is held by the ten biggest clonotypes. The sequencing sample was made of PBMCs. These TCRs come from a human donor in good health (CMV status not recorded). Some clones in this sample may be carry-over from other donors' samples.

This chain uses TRBV2 with TRBJ2-6; unclear D gene. This CDR3 comprises 18 residues. The germline V and J ends were trimmed by 0 bases and 4 bases, with 16 bases remaining between them. CDR1 is SNHLY, CDR2 FYNNEI, per germline. CDR3 sequence reads: CASSEAPGRVAGANVLTF. CDR3 in DNA: TGTGCCAGCAGTGAAGCGCCGGGTAGGGTAGCAGGGGCCAACGTCCTGACTTTC.

The genes are TRBV6-5 and TRBJ2-1; D uncertain. The V end lost 2 bases, the J end lost 3 bases, and 8 bases lay between the germline ends. Germline V gene data show CDR1 as MNHEY and CDR2 as SVGAGI. The CDR3 covers 14 residues. CDR3 residues: CASSYVPDYNEQFF. The CDR3 bases are TGTGCCAGCAGTTACGTCCCCGACTACAATGAGCAGTTCTTC.

This clonotype was recorded at least ten times. This chain uses TRBV5-8 with TRBJ1-5; D gene unclear. The germline V and J ends were trimmed by 2 bases and 3 bases, with 15 bases remaining between them. The CDR3 is 16 amino acids. Germline loops: CDR1 SGHTS, CDR2 YDEGEE. CDR3 DNA: TGTGCCAGCAGCTTAGCAGGTTTTGGTGACAATCAGCCCCAGCATTTT. This translates into CASSLAGFGDNQPQHF.

The chain joins TRBV19 to TRBJ2-2, with 9 bases matching TRBD1. J was trimmed by 6 bases and V by 7 bases; bases with no gene match: 9. The CDR3 is 15 residues long. Per the germline V gene, CDR1 is LNHDA and CDR2 is SQIVND (reference sequence). Written as DNA, the CDR3 is TGTGCCAGTACCCCCGGACAGGGGTCCTCCGGGGAGCTGTTTTTT. This translates into CASTPGQGSSGELFF.

The chain employs TRBV29-1 and TRBJ2-7, with a tentative D call TRBD1 (5 bases). The CDR3 covers 15 residues. Between the trimmed V and J ends, which lost 4 bases and 1 base, there was a span of 17 bases. Germline values: CDR1 SQVTM, CDR2 ANQGSEA. CDR3 in DNA: TGCAGCGTTGTGTCTGGTAGGGGCGAATCCTACGAGCAGTACTTC. This encodes CSVVSGRGESYEQYF.

The CDR3 is CASSSRLGGRETQYF. In DNA form, the CDR3 reads TGTGCCAGCAGCTCTCGATTGGGGGGCAGGGAGACCCAGTACTTC. The chain recombines TRBV11-3 with TRBJ2-5; the D call may be TRBD1 or TRBD2 (6 bases each). Germline values: CDR1 SGHNT, CDR2 YENEEA. The CDR3 is 15 amino acids. The V end lost 4 bases, the J end lost 5 bases, and 17 bases lay between the germline ends.

This clonotype was observed a few times. The chain joins TRBV6-1 to TRBJ1-3; 8 bases line up with TRBD1. The junction had 6 bases not matched to a gene; V was cut back by 4 bases and J by 1 base. Germline-derived CDR1 and CDR2 are MNHNS and SASEGT. This CDR3 has 16 amino acids. For the CDR3, the DNA is TGTGCCAGCAGTGGCTTCGACAGGGGATCTGGAAACACCATATATTTT. It is translated as CASSGFDRGSGNTIYF.

This clonotype was picked up many times. CDR3 sequence (DNA): TGTGCCAGCAGTTTAGGCAGGGGAACCGGGGAGCTGTTTTTT. This sequence encodes CASSLGRGTGELFF. The V gene is TRBV12-3 or TRBV12-4, the J gene TRBJ2-2, with a weak D call TRBD1 (6 bases). CDR3 size: 14 residues. Trimming shortened V by 1 base and J by 5 bases, and 8 bases separated the two germline ends.

The gene calls are TRBV5-5 and TRBJ2-2, with D tentatively TRBD1 (6 bases). The V end was cut by 3 bases, the J end by 4 bases, with 16 bases between. The CDR3 has 16 amino acids. From germline, CDR1 is SGHKS and CDR2 YYEKEE (reference sequence). The CDR3 DNA is TGTGCCAGCAGCTGGGGGACGGGACAAGTCACCGGGGAGCTGTTTTTT. Translated, it gives CASSWGTGQVTGELFF.

This chain connects TRBV20-1 to TRBJ2-7, with TRBD2 matching 10 bases. V trimming: 6 bases; J trimming: 2 bases; junction bases outside the gene matches: 16. Per germline, CDR1 DFQATT and CDR2 SNEGSKA (reference sequence). The CDR3 sequence is 17 residues long. The CDR3 sequence is CSAGGLAGVRKTYEQYF. The CDR3 DNA reads TGCAGTGCGGGAGGTCTAGCGGGGGTCCGTAAGACCTACGAGCAGTACTTC.

There are many counts of this clonotype. The chain employs TRBV7-6 and TRBJ2-2, with 9 nucleotides matching TRBD2. V was pared by 5 bases and J by 4 bases, with 11 bases of the junction left unmatched. Germline V gene sequence: CDR1 SGHVS, CDR2 FNYEAQ. This CDR3 comprises 17 residues. The CDR3 region is CASSIYSGGYRTGELFF. The CDR3 nucleotides are TGTGCCAGCAGCATCTATAGCGGGGGCTATCGCACCGGGGAGCTGTTTTTT.

The chain links TRBV3-1 to TRBJ2-7; a possible D gene is TRBD2 (5 bases). The V and J ends lost 5 bases and 2 bases respectively, with 13 bases between them. CDR3 length equals 14 residues. The germline CDR1 and CDR2 sequences are LGHDT and YNNKEL (reference sequence). The chain's CDR3 is CASSFNGVAYEQYF. The CDR3 bases are TGTGCCAGCAGCTTTAACGGGGTGGCCTACGAGCAGTACTTC.

Remarks on this clonotype: The CDR3 does not close with the conserved phenylalanine or tryptophan, likely indicating a read error. It is unclear where the CDR3 begins or ends on the DNA, so no DNA is shown, and the CDR3 is as TCRdb lists it. The J gene is TRBJ2-1, the V gene TRBV7-6; the D segment call TRBD1 is taken from the table without a DNA check. A total of 19 residues make up the CDR3, ends included. In germline, CDR1 is SGHVS, CDR2 FNYEAQ. CDR3 protein: CASSLVSQGNVNSYNEQLL.

This clonotype has just a few counts. J is TRBJ1-4 and V is TRBV25-1, with 10 nucleotides matching TRBD1. The junction had 9 bases not matched to a gene; V was cut back by 0 bases and J by 8 bases. The CDR3 loop spans 17 amino acids. Germline V lookup: CDR1 MGHDK, CDR2 SYGVNS. The CDR3 reads CASSEYFETGGSEKLFF. DNA of the CDR3: TGTGCCAGCAGTGAATATTTTGAGACAGGGGGCTCCGAAAAACTGTTTTTT.

The genes are TRBV15 and TRBJ2-1, with D possibly being TRBD2 (6 bases). V was pared by 8 bases and J by 3 bases, with 11 bases between. CDR3 length: 13 residues. CDR1 and CDR2 from the germline V gene are LNHNV and YYDKDF (reference sequence). Here the CDR3 DNA reads TGTGCCACCGAGGCGGGACGCTACAATGAGCAGTTCTTC. Protein product: CATEAGRYNEQFF.

In this sample, this clonotype turned up a few times. This chain connects TRBV19 to TRBJ2-1; 8 positions match TRBD2. The junction had 15 bases not matched to a gene; V was cut back by 9 bases and J by 8 bases. From germline, CDR1 is LNHDA and CDR2 SQIVND (reference sequence). The CDR3 is 15 amino acids. DNA of the CDR3: TGTGCCAGCTCCTCAGCGGGGGCCGGCCAGGATGAGCAGTTCTTC. Translating it yields CASSSAGAGQDEQFF.

The rearrangement joins TRBV10-3 to TRBJ2-5, with TRBD2 identical over 7 bases. CDR1 and CDR2 from the germline V gene are ENHRY and SYGVKD. This CDR3 has 12 amino acids. The V and J ends lost 11 bases and 5 bases, in that order; junction bases with no gene match: 8. CDR3 residues: CASLNSGETQYF. The DNA for the CDR3 is TGTGCCTCCTTGAATAGCGGGGAGACCCAGTACTTC.

V usage is TRBV5-5 and J usage is TRBJ2-3; 7 bases are shared with TRBD1. Germline V gene lookup returns CDR1 SGHKS and CDR2 YYEKEE (reference sequence). With V trimmed by 0 bases and J by 0 bases, 4 bases remained unmatched. This CDR3 region has 16 residues. DNA for the CDR3: TGTGCCAGCAGCTTGGGACAGGGATCTAGCACAGATACGCAGTATTTT. Amino acids: CASSLGQGSSTDTQYF. Combining the CDR3 with reference TRBV5-5 and TRBJ2-3 gives the whole variable domain DAGVTQSPTHLIKTRGQQVTLRCSPISGHKSVSWYQQVLGQGPQFIFQYYEKEERGRGNFPDRFSARQFPNYSSELNVNALLLGDSALYLCASSLGQGSSTDTQYFGPGTRLTVL.

The J gene is TRBJ1-6, the V gene TRBV15; TRBD1 might be the D (5 bases). This CDR3 comprises 16 residues. V dropped 0 bases and J dropped 14 bases, with 20 bases sitting between them. Germline loops: CDR1 LNHNV, CDR2 YYDKDF (reference sequence). CDR3 residues: CATSREAGTPLAALHF. The CDR3 bases are TGTGCCACCAGCAGAGAAGCCGGGACCCCACTAGCCGCCCTCCACTTT.

V gene TRBV2 combines with J gene TRBJ1-5; no reliable D call. The V gene lost 2 bases and the J gene lost 0 bases, with 8 bases spanning the gap. The CDR3 is 15 residues long. Germline loops: CDR1 SNHLY, CDR2 FYNNEI. CDR3 in DNA: TGTGCCAGCAGTGAACGCCGGTATAGCAATCAGCCCCAGCATTTT. It codes for CASSERRYSNQPQHF.

The J gene is TRBJ1-5, the V gene TRBV7-9, with a possible D match to TRBD1 (5 bases). CDR3 length: 14 amino acids. The germline gives CDR1 SEHNR, CDR2 FQNEAQ (reference sequence). Trimming pared 7 bases from V and 0 bases from J, leaving 10 bases between. The CDR3: CASTLGDSNQPQHF. CDR3 nucleotide sequence: TGTGCCAGCACCCTGGGGGATAGCAATCAGCCCCAGCATTTT. Filled out from reference TRBV7-9 and TRBJ1-5, the complete variable domain reads DTGVSQNPRHKITKRGQNVTFRCDPISEHNRLYWYRQTLGQGPEFLTYFQNEAQLEKSRLLSDRFSAERPKGSFSTLEIQRTEQGDSAMYLCASTLGDSNQPQHFGDGTRLSIL.